These T cell receptor beta chains were read from a single sample in a study of blood T cell repertoires in COVID-19. Sequenced by immunoSEQ multiplex PCR; TCRdb stores in-frame clones only, minus some. The table includes 150,000 to 200,000 clones, roughly 84% detected once. The sample comprised PBMCs or T cells enriched from blood (not recorded which). Receptors originate from a man aged 55-75 years who had recovered from COVID-19. The conserved cysteine and the conserved F or W are not part of the CDR3 here. Clone size is given for some rows only: seen once, a few or many times, or a class if the clone is expanded.

v_call	clone_size	j_call	cdr3_aa
TRBV7-2	NA	TRBJ2-3	ASSLGGVAGGSTDTQY
TRBV27	NA	TRBJ1-6	ASKRTGQGTSSYNSPLH
TRBV2	NA	TRBJ1-5	ASSVGSNQPQH
TRBV24-1	NA	TRBJ2-3	ATSDASLAGRTDTQY
TRBV3-1/TRBV3-2	few	TRBJ2-7	ASSQGTLRGNSYEQY
TRBV9	NA	TRBJ2-3	ASSPGLAGGVADTQY
TRBV28	many	TRBJ2-5	ASSLLRQETQY
TRBV7-2	few	TRBJ1-6	ASSLRQASSYNSPLH
TRBV24-1	NA	TRBJ2-2	ATSEPRYGELF
TRBV27	NA	TRBJ2-7	ASSSVRGGEQY
TRBV2	once	TRBJ1-2	ASSEAGQGVNYGYT
TRBV28	NA	TRBJ1-1	ASSLILTEAF
TRBV28	NA	TRBJ1-1	ASSLDRGSEAF
TRBV28	NA	TRBJ1-1	ASGLSSGGVTEAF
TRBV30	NA	TRBJ1-5	AWSTGQEFSQPQH
TRBV6-5	NA	TRBJ2-1	ASRLAGVGNEQF
TRBV28	NA	TRBJ2-7	ASSLRQYEQY
TRBV6-1	NA	TRBJ1-1	ASSEAGRGKAEAF
TRBV6-6	NA	TRBJ2-2	ASMAGGDTGELF
TRBV5-1	once	TRBJ2-1	ASSFRGQRGVYEQF
TRBV7-9	NA	TRBJ2-1	ASSPGGDEQF
TRBV5-1	once	TRBJ2-7	ASSLVSGRSLGEQY
TRBV5-4	NA	TRBJ1-6	ASSTTGVGSYNSPLH
TRBV12-1	NA	TRBJ1-6	ASSFAGGSSPLH
TRBV7-2	NA	TRBJ1-6	ASSLRLGQGGSPLH
TRBV27	NA	TRBJ2-1	ASSLSSYNEQF
TRBV10-2	NA	TRBJ2-7	ASFHRGSSYEQY
TRBV15	NA	TRBJ1-3	ATSRGTGSSGNTIY
TRBV9	NA	TRBJ2-5	ASSLSGSLQETQY
TRBV5-1	many	TRBJ1-1	ASSLVGSPNTEAF
TRBV30	NA	TRBJ2-3	ARGAGQGLTDTQY
TRBV7-2	NA	TRBJ1-4	ASSPLQDRGHEKLF
TRBV2	NA	TRBJ2-6	AGTGSGANVLT
TRBV5-6	NA	TRBJ1-2	ASSLYGVNLNHGYT
TRBV5-6	NA	TRBJ2-7	ASSLGQGPYEQY
TRBV4-2	NA	TRBJ1-3	ASSRKGQGPLGNTIY
TRBV18	NA	TRBJ2-7	ASSPTRDSAYEQY
TRBV21-1	NA	TRBJ1-2	ASRGQGQIRRGYT
TRBV20-1	NA	TRBJ2-1	SAREDFEQF
TRBV28	NA	TRBJ1-3	ASSRRGSGNTIY
TRBV7-2	few	TRBJ2-7	ASSLSTGGFSYEQY
TRBV7-6	NA	TRBJ2-7	ASSLEAAGHSYEQY
TRBV9	NA	TRBJ2-1	ASSDTSGTEQF
TRBV9	NA	TRBJ1-6	ASSAPKSSGALYNSPLH
TRBV15	NA	TRBJ2-5	ATSTGEETQY
TRBV29-1	NA	TRBJ1-1	SVTQGANTEAF